Listed below are T cell receptor beta chains from one sample, sequenced in a study of identical twins. TCRdb reprocessed the 5' RACE reads with MiXCR, giving one entry per CDR3 protein. The data show under 1 million distinct CDR3 sequences, approximately 13% seen once. The data also belong to a second study, concerning yellow fever vaccine responses in identical twins.

Input material: PBMCs. These TCRs come from a woman in her late teens or twenties in good health. Each CDR3 is given with its conserved first and last residue. The D gene is left open where the match is weak. Clone size is stated in some rows and not others, as once, few, many or a class when expanded.

CDR3nt	CDR3aa	d_gene	abundance	v_gene	j_gene
TGTGCCAGCAGCTCCTCGGGGGGCAAAGCCAAAAACATTCAGTACTTC	CASSSSGGKAKNIQYF	-	few	TRBV11-3	TRBJ2-4
TGTGCCACCAGCAGCGGGCGGACTAGCGGGAGGAAGCAGTACTTC	CATSSGRTSGRKQYF	TRBD2	-	TRBV15	TRBJ2-7
TGTGCCAGCAGCGTAGCATTGGGTGAGCAGTTCTTC	CASSVALGEQFF	-	few	TRBV11-2	TRBJ2-1
TGTGCCAGCAGTTACGTGACTAGCGGGGGGAGAGATACGCAGTATTTT	CASSYVTSGGRDTQYF	TRBD2	-	TRBV6-5	TRBJ2-3
TGCAGTGCTAGTGAGGTGTACGAGCAGTACTTC	CSASEVYEQYF	-	few	TRBV20-1	TRBJ2-7
TGTGCCAGCAGTTACTCGACTGAGCGGTTGGAAGAGACCCAGTACTTC	CASSYSTERLEETQYF	-	many	TRBV6-5	TRBJ2-5
TGCGCCAGCAGCCCCGCCGGGACTAGCGGGAGGGGTGGGTCCGAGCAGTACTTC	CASSPAGTSGRGGSEQYF	TRBD2	-	TRBV4-1	TRBJ2-7
TGTGCCAGCAGCCCCACCCAACAGTCATGGGAAGAGACCCAGTACTTC	CASSPTQQSWEETQYF	-	few	TRBV5-5	TRBJ2-5
TGTGCCAGCAGTGAGACGTTTCAGGGGACCGGAGGAAACATTCAGTACTTC	CASSETFQGTGGNIQYF	-	-	TRBV25-1	TRBJ2-4
TGTGCCAGCAGCCAAGGAGTAGCGGGGGCCACAGATACGCAGTATTTT	CASSQGVAGATDTQYF	TRBD2	many	TRBV3-1	TRBJ2-3
TGCGCCAGCAGCTCCCGGCGGGGCACTGAAGCTTTCTTT	CASSSRRGTEAFF	-	many	TRBV5-1	TRBJ1-1
TGCGCCAGCAGCAAAGACAGGGCCCAGCCCCAGCATTTT	CASSKDRAQPQHF	TRBD1	-	TRBV5-1	TRBJ1-5
TGCGCCAGCGCTGCGGGTGACCCGGGACTAGCGGGAGACTTCGACGAGCAGTACTTC	CASAAGDPGLAGDFDEQYF	TRBD2	-	TRBV5-1	TRBJ2-7
TGTGCCAGCAGTTTAAAGCTAGCCTCCTACAATGAGCAGTTCTTC	CASSLKLASYNEQFF	-	many	TRBV12-3/TRBV12-4	TRBJ2-1
TGTGCCAGCAGCTCCACAGGGGGCATTCTTGCTGGGGCCAACGTCCTGACTTTC	CASSSTGGILAGANVLTF	TRBD1	few	TRBV11-1	TRBJ2-6
TGTGCCAGCAGCCAAGGGGGGCATCTAGCCAAAAACATTCAGTACTTC	CASSQGGHLAKNIQYF	-	-	TRBV14	TRBJ2-4
TGCAGTGCTTTGGACAGGGCGTCCTACGAGCAGTACTTC	CSALDRASYEQYF	TRBD1	few	TRBV20-1	TRBJ2-7
TGTGCCAGCAGTCTGACGGGCACCGGGGAGCTGTTTTTT	CASSLTGTGELFF	-	many	TRBV28	TRBJ2-2
TGTGCCAGCGGTAGCGGGGGGGCCCAAGAGACCCAGTACTTC	CASGSGGAQETQYF	TRBD2	few	TRBV6-1	TRBJ2-5
TGCGCCAGCAGCGGCCGGGACAGCAACACCGGGGAGCTGTTTTTT	CASSGRDSNTGELFF	TRBD1	few	TRBV4-1	TRBJ2-2
TGTGCCAGCAGCCCCGAAGGAGGGTCCATGAGGGAGACCCAGTACTTC	CASSPEGGSMRETQYF	-	many	TRBV12-3/TRBV12-4	TRBJ2-5
TGTGCCAGCAGCCGGGGACTCGCTAATACCGAGCAGTACTTC	CASSRGLANTEQYF	-	few	TRBV7-6	TRBJ2-7
TGTGCCAGCAGCGGACGACGGACAGGGAATCAGCCCCAGCATTTT	CASSGRRTGNQPQHF	-	few	TRBV21-1	TRBJ1-5
TGTGCCAGCAGTTACTCGAGGATCTTTCCAGATACGCAGTATTTT	CASSYSRIFPDTQYF	-	-	TRBV6-2/TRBV6-3	TRBJ2-3
TGCAGCGCCAGAAGAAAGGACACTGAAGCTTTCTTT	CSARRKDTEAFF	-	-	TRBV29-1	TRBJ1-1
TGCGCCAGCAGCCAAGATCCCGGGAGTGGGGGGAATGAGCAGTTCTTC	CASSQDPGSGGNEQFF	-	many	TRBV4-1	TRBJ2-1
TGCGCCAGCAGCCCGTCCCGGGACAGCAAAGTTAACTATGGCTACACCTTC	CASSPSRDSKVNYGYTF	TRBD1	many	TRBV4-1	TRBJ1-2
TGCGCCAGCAGCCAAGGGGGGTTGGCTGAAGCTTTCTTT	CASSQGGLAEAFF	-	few	TRBV4-1	TRBJ1-1
TGTGCCACCAGCCTAGCCTCGGGGAGGCAGCCCCAGCATTTT	CATSLASGRQPQHF	-	-	TRBV15	TRBJ1-5
TGTGCCAGCAGTTACGGCGGGACAGTCGACGAGCAGTACTTC	CASSYGGTVDEQYF	-	-	TRBV6-2/TRBV6-3	TRBJ2-7
TGTGCCATCAATGATGGCTTCGGTGAGCAGTTCTTC	CAINDGFGEQFF	-	few	TRBV10-3	TRBJ2-1
TGTGCCAGCAGCTTTGTCGCGGGAGCGAACACCGGGGAGCTGTTTTTT	CASSFVAGANTGELFF	TRBD2	many	TRBV11-2	TRBJ2-2